The source of this T cell receptor (beta chain) is a study of blood T cell repertoires in COVID-19 (dated by TCRdb to 2019 to 2021). Regarding the study in general: The collaborator samples originated in the United States, Italy and Spain and spanned the acute and convalescent phases of COVID-19. The material from the prospective study consisted of cDNA or gDNA derived from T cells, B-cell-depleted T cells, or PBMCs. Subjects who had been exposed to COVID-19, were actively infected with it, or had recovered from it provided the deeply sampled blood TCRbeta repertoires that made up the dataset. A freely available public database, intended as a resource for researchers studying the immune response to SARS-CoV-2, is where the repertoires were released. The samples were drawn from the first 160 participants of the ongoing ImmuneRACE study and from 1,254 subjects provided by 6 global collaborators. Nearly every sample came with metadata listing a de-identified subject ID, COVID-19 status, age in years and sex. Where available, HLA class I and class II types were obtained from metadata supplied by the sample provider rather than from assay-based typing. General study outcomes and caveats: The quantity of clinical and demographic metadata differed by source and by participant and was supplied without curation.

V ends up 5 bases short and J 4 bases short, with an unmatched junction base count of 14. The CDR3 goes from the cysteine to the phenylalanine over 17 residues. Of the read, only the CDR3 DNA is kept; its 51 bases are in frame from base 1. The germline V gene (reference sequence) specifies LNHDA as CDR1 and SQIVND as CDR2. Collaborating institutions collected whole blood in K2EDTA tubes following their own protocols. For TCRbeta analysis, collaborators shipped samples as frozen whole blood, isolated PBMCs, or DNA extracted from either of those sample types. The immunoSEQ Assay, a bias-controlled multiplex PCR, was used to amplify TCRbeta CDR3 regions from genomic DNA. In the paper's pipeline: Within the assay, amplification of reference gene primers was used to estimate how many nucleated cells each sample contained. To quantify the absolute abundance of each unique TCRbeta CDR3 rearrangement, sequence reads were collapsed and filtered. Productive Simpson clonality was computed per sample as the square root of Simpson's diversity index over productive rearrangements. As stored in TCRdb, this immuneACCESS dataset retains in-frame rearrangements with V and J assigned. A fraction of the clones does not appear; measured against another copy, unresolved V genes explain less than half of the discrepancy, and the remainder lacks a known reason. That table supplies the V and J calls and clone size; D and trimming were determined from the DNA. Across this sample there are 200,000 or so clones, with less than 90% seen only once. Of the sample, around 6.1% falls within the top ten clones.

Regarding this clone: No antigen is known for it. The sample holds no much larger clone one base away, and base qualities are not on file.

The chain is made from TRBV19 and TRBJ1-5, with 7 junctional bases fitting TRBD1. The specimen sequenced was peripheral blood. This TCR came from a middle-aged woman with acute or convalescent COVID-19. The CDR3 in this case is CASSSRTGDLSNQPQHF. The DNA reads TGTGCCAGTAGTTCGAGGACAGGCGACTTAAGTAATCAGCCCCAGCATTTT.